Shown below are 9 T cell receptor beta chains from a single sample sequenced in a study of metastatic and nonmetastatic thyroid tumors. Ahead of thyroid surgery, no patient had received treatment of any kind. Using MiXCR, TCRdb reanalyzed the PCR reads. The data show about 4,100 clones, with under 45% seen just once and 25% to 30% held by the top ten. Sequenced material: adjacent normal tissue. These receptors were taken from a female donor with papillary thyroid cancer or a benign thyroid nodule (not recorded which). Some clones in this sample may be carry-over from other donors' samples.

This clone was observed a few times. The chain has TRBV24-1 and TRBJ2-2; D call uncertain. Germline assignment: CDR1 KGHDR and CDR2 SFDVKD. V dropped 4 bases and J dropped 6 bases, with 8 bases sitting between them. The CDR3 is made up of 13 amino acids. The CDR3 reads CATSDISPGELFF. CDR3 DNA sequence: TGTGCCACCAGTGACATTAGCCCCGGGGAGCTGTTTTTT.

V and J are TRBV2 and TRBJ2-7, with 7 positions matching TRBD1. The CDR3 has 14 amino acids. The J segment lost 5 bases and the V segment lost 3 bases, leaving 7 bases of the junction unmatched. Per the germline V gene, CDR1 is SNHLY and CDR2 is FYNNEI. CDR3 loop: CASSETGLRNEQYF. DNA of the CDR3: TGTGCCAGCAGTGAGACAGGGCTCCGCAACGAGCAGTACTTC.

This clone was seen more than once but under ten times. One junction end does not reproduce the germline sequence, and a read error may be involved. Other DNA sequences from this sample encode an identical CDR3 as well. The V call is TRBV19, the J call TRBJ1-1, with 7 bases matching TRBD1. Germline values: CDR1 LNHDA, CDR2 SQIVND (reference sequence). The CDR3 spans 14 residues. The CDR3 here is CASRGTGAGGEAFF. In DNA, the CDR3 is TGTGCTAGTAGGGGAACAGGGGCAGGAGGTGAAGCTTTCTTT.

The chain links TRBV6-2 or TRBV6-3 to TRBJ2-7, with D perhaps matching TRBD1 (5 bases). CDR1 and CDR2 from the germline V gene are MNHEY and SVGEGT. The CDR3 covers 13 residues. With 6 bases removed from V and 6 bases from J, the gap between germline ends came to 15 bases. CDR3 nucleotide sequence: TGTGCCAGCAGGCCAAACAGGAGAGGCGAGCAGTACTTC. This translates into CASRPNRRGEQYF.

Here the CDR3 DNA reads TGTGCCAGCAGCTTATCCAGGGGCAGACTCTTCTCTGGAAACACCATATATTTT. Translation: CASSLSRGRLFSGNTIYF. The chain couples TRBV11-2 to TRBJ1-3; D is perhaps TRBD1 (6 bases). CDR1 is SGHAT, CDR2 FQNNGV, per germline. V was pared by 2 bases and J by 0 bases, with 17 bases between. The CDR3 is made up of 18 amino acids.

The chain combines TRBV12-3 or TRBV12-4 with TRBJ1-6, with D unresolved. This CDR3 has 15 residues. V was trimmed by 2 bases and J by 7 bases, leaving 12 bases between them. Written as DNA, the CDR3 is TGTGCCAGCAGTTTAAGGAGGGTTGGGAATTCACCCCTCCACTTT. It is translated as CASSLRRVGNSPLHF.

A remark on this clone: The germline gene is not matched at one end of the junction; a read error may be the cause. This chain joins TRBV7-9 and TRBJ2-3, with a weak D call TRBD1 (5 bases). The CDR3 contains 14 residues. The germline V gene encodes CDR1 SEHNR and CDR2 FQNEAQ (reference sequence). CDR3 residues: CASRTTGYTDTQYF. Here the CDR3 DNA reads TGTGCCAGCAGAACTACAGGATACACAGATACTCAGTATTTT.

The chain is built from TRBV6-1 and TRBJ2-7; D could derive from TRBD1 or TRBD2 (5 bases each). The germline CDR1 and CDR2 sequences are MNHNS and SASEGT. This CDR3 spans 14 amino acids. Trimming removed 7 bases from V and 2 bases from J, with 15 bases in between. CDR3 DNA sequence: TGTGCCAGCACCACCGGGACGGACCCCTACGAGCAGTACTTC. Its protein product is CASTTGTDPYEQYF.

Here the CDR3 DNA reads TGTGCCAGCAGTTACTCGGGAGGGAGCTCCTACGAGCAGTACTTC. Translating it yields CASSYSGGSSYEQYF. The V gene is TRBV6-5, the J gene TRBJ2-7, with 7 bases aligning to TRBD2. The junction had 2 bases not matched to a gene; V was cut back by 0 bases and J by 0 bases. Germline V gene data show CDR1 as MNHEY and CDR2 as SVGAGI. The CDR3 covers 15 residues.